This TCR beta chain was documented in a study of CD8+ T cells in alopecia areata. J was trimmed by 8 bases and V by 6 bases; bases with no gene match: 11. Germline V lookup: CDR1 LNHDA, CDR2 SQIVND (reference sequence). The CDR3 runs 15 residues. This sample's treatment: oral pan-JAK inhibitor, 5-10 mg twice daily. RNA was extracted and reverse transcribed into cDNA as the sequencing template. TCRdb's copy holds only in-frame clones and misses some; the assay was immunoSEQ multiplex PCR. The data contain roughly 100,000 clones, around 86% of them seen just once; the ten biggest clones take up around 10%.

The chain uses TRBV19 and TRBJ2-1; TRBD2 matches at 9 bases. Sequenced here: CD8+ T cells sorted from blood, sampled at approximately week 31, from a patient treated with tofacitinib. The source is a human donor with alopecia areata. CDR3 sequence: CASSHGTSRSDEQFF. CDR3 nucleotide sequence: TGTGCCAGTAGCCACGGGACTAGCAGGTCGGATGAGCAGTTCTTC.